This T cell receptor beta chain was identified during a study of shared clonotypes between healthy human individuals (dated by TCRdb to 2020 to 2022). For the study in its entirety: Two women and three men aged 18 to 49 years were included in the cohort. For each donor, CD4 naive and CD4 memory were each given three plates, CD8 naive was given two plates, and CD8 memory was given one plate. To estimate repertoire size and how much clonotypes are shared between individuals, the study performed deep sequencing of blood TCR repertoires from a handful of healthy adults. Libraries were prepared and TCR repertoires were sequenced by different laboratories using diverse techniques, in order to increase sequencing depth and limit assay-specific biases. Between about 0.8 and 8.9 billion PBMCs per donor were obtained by leukapheresis. Points the paper makes about the study in general: Rarefaction of sorted-subset datasets indicated incomplete sequencing despite the large sequencing depth. Naive subsets generally had larger estimated clonotype richness than memory subsets did. Because the study included a small number of donors, the genetic and exposure-history diversity represented was limited. Pairwise subsampling indicated that sequencing depth was expected to affect the degree of clonotype sharing among donors. Sampling was restricted to blood, and TCR repertoires in tissue are likely to differ from TCR repertoires in blood. Higher generation probabilities were observed for clonotypes shared by all four sorted-subset donors than for non-shared clonotypes. Sharing across a handful of donors was observed for roughly 5.4% of naive CD4, 3% to 3.5% of naive CD8, 2% to 2.5% of memory CD4, and roughly 0.4% of memory CD8 clonotypes.

This clone was picked up a small number of times. Which antigen it targets is not known. No clone much larger than this one lies a single base away; base qualities are absent. At the junction V is shortened by 5 bases and J by 5 bases; bases outside the gene matches: 9. CDR1 SGHVS and CDR2 FNYEAQ were looked up in the germline V gene. Measured from the cysteine to the phenylalanine, the CDR3 is 15 residues long. Only the CDR3 DNA is retained, 45 bases long and in frame from the first base. Using the deep immunoSEQ assay, multiplex PCR amplified TCR CDR3 regions from genomic DNA. For each cell subset, the extracted genomic DNA was distributed evenly across all wells of several immunoSEQ 96-well plates, and each plate served as one replicate. For sorted subsets, each replicate PCR was loaded with about 200 ng genomic DNA, equivalent to 30,000 or so T cell genomes. Purified libraries were quantified with a Qubit 3.0 fluorometer, sized on a Bioanalyzer 2100, and re-quantified with the KAPA Library Quantification kit. Every immunoSEQ 96-well plate was sequenced on a dedicated single-read 150-cycle Illumina NextSeq 550 flow cell. As for the original processing: Because the immunoSEQ output held only junctional sequences and lacked quality scores, the filtering could not match the filtering applied to full-length reads. To assign V/J genes and CDR3, sequences were annotated using PyIR, a Python wrapper for IgBLAST v1.9, with IMGT germline references. Any read was removed if the V/J assignment was weak (E-value above 1e-6), the CDR3 was missing, or the read contained stop codons, out-of-frame junctions, or ambiguous translated residues. V3J clonotypes were defined by identical inferred V gene, J gene, and CDR3 amino acid sequence. Percentage overlap between repertoires was calculated by dividing the number of shared unique clonotypes by the size of the smaller repertoire. Repertoire richness was assessed with RTK rarefaction, the Chao1 estimator, and Recon v2.1 estimates of unobserved clonotypes. For all TCRbeta clonotypes obtained by the gDNA method from four donors, generation probabilities were computed with OLGA. In TCRdb, the immuneACCESS table is reduced to in-frame sequences with V and J assigned. These tables do not hold every clone; where another copy was compared, an unresolved V gene accounts for under half, and the others remain unexplained. D and trimming were read from the DNA, whereas the V and J calls and clone size are those reported in that table. The sample table records over 95,000 clones; more than 65% of these occur just once. The ten largest make up 24% of the sample.

Healthy HIV-negative adults with no recently reported acute infections or vaccinations were included as donors. All donors were Caucasian adults living in Nashville, Tennessee, USA. CD8 memory samples were composed of magnetically selected CD45RO+ cells combined with CCR7-negative CD45RA+ effector memory (TemRA) cells. Blood was obtained by leukapheresis, after which PBMCs were separated by Ficoll-Histopaque density gradient centrifugation and cryopreserved in liquid nitrogen vapor phase. Purity and quantity of every magnetically sorted T cell population were checked by analytical flow cytometry. Genomic DNA was isolated from each sorted fraction and quantified by UV absorbance on a Nanodrop 2000c.

The sequenced material came from memory CD8+ T cells sorted from blood. The sample's cell subset or site label, decoded: CD45RO+ cells pooled with CCR7-negative TemRA cells. The TCR sequence derives from a young woman in good health. This chain joins TRBV7-6 to TRBJ2-1, with TRBD2 identical over 7 junction bases. The bases are TGTGCCAGCAGCCCAACTAGCGCAGGTGACAATGAGCAGTTCTTC. Its coded protein is CASSPTSAGDNEQFF.